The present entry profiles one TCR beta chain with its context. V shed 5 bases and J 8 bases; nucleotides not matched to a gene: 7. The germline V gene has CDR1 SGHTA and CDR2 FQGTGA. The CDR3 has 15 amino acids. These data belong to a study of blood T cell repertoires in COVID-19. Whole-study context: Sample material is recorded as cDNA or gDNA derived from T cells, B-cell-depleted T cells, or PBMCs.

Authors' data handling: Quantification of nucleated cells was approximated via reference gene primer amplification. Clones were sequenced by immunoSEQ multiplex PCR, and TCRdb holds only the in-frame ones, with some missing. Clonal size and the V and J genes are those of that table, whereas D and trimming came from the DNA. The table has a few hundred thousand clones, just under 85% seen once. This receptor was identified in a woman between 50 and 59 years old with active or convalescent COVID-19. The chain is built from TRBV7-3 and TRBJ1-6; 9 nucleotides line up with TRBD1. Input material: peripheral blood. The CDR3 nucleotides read TGTGCCAGCAGCCCCGGACAGGGGAGGTATTCACCCCTCCACTTT. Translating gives CASSPGQGRYSPLHF.